Here is one T cell receptor beta chain with its context. Which antigen it targets is not known. No base quality values were provided; no much bigger clone lies one nucleotide off. The CDR3, from cysteine to phenylalanine, totals 16 residues. The entry retains the CDR3 DNA only, 48 bases that are in frame from base 1. As encoded in the germline V gene, CDR1 is ENHRY while CDR2 is SYGVKD. Relative to germline, V is missing 8 bases and J is missing 4 bases, with 12 bases of the junction outside any gene match. Participants in the prospective study were aged about 18 to 95 years, lived in 20 to 25 United States geographic areas, and enrolled through a virtual design. Cohort assignment in the prospective study relied on participant-reported clinical history from a screening survey and a study questionnaire. Exposed participants had been in contact with someone with a PCR-confirmed or clinician-diagnosed COVID-19 case within 2 weeks of study entry. In the prospective study, whole blood, serum and a nasopharyngeal or oropharyngeal swab were collected from each participant by mobile phlebotomists. Additional blood draws and questionnaires over an approximately 2-month period could optionally be provided by prospective study participants. Before DNA extraction, blood samples from the prospective study were shipped at room temperature or frozen.

This sample was included in a study of blood T cell repertoires in COVID-19 (dated by TCRdb to the early 2020s). Regarding the study in general: Collaborator samples came from the United States, Italy and Spain and covered acute and convalescent phases of COVID-19. The prospective study material was composed of cDNA or gDNA derived from T cells, B-cell-depleted T cells, or PBMCs. The dataset comprised deeply sampled blood TCRbeta repertoires from subjects exposed to, actively infected with, or recovered from COVID-19. The repertoires were made available in a free public database intended to serve as a resource for research on the immune response to SARS-CoV-2. The samples were drawn from two sources: the first 160 participants of the ongoing ImmuneRACE study, and over 1,000 subjects contributed by 6 global collaborators. Sample metadata almost always included a de-identified subject ID, COVID-19 status, age in years and sex. Where HLA class I and class II types were available, the types were taken from metadata supplied by the sample provider, not from assay-based typing. Beyond this particular receptor, the publication reports: How much clinical and demographic metadata was included differed by source and by participant, and the metadata was provided uncurated.

TCRbeta CDR3 regions were amplified from genomic DNA using the immunoSEQ Assay, a bias-controlled multiplex PCR. The authors' analysis ran thus. Within the assay, amplification of reference gene primers was used to estimate how many nucleated cells each sample contained. To quantify the absolute abundance of each unique TCRbeta CDR3 rearrangement, sequence reads were collapsed and filtered. For each sample, productive Simpson clonality was calculated as the square root of Simpson's diversity index over productive rearrangements. The source is immuneACCESS, and TCRdb retained only in-frame sequences with V and J called. Part of the clones is not carried over; for the studies checked, unresolved V genes explain less than half of this, and the remainder is unexplained. V and J calls and clone size are as listed in that table; D and trimming were resolved from the DNA. The sample table records fewer than 250,000 clones; around 84% of these occur just once. Jointly, the top ten make up under 4% of the sample.

Recombination joined TRBV10-3 with TRBJ2-2; a stretch of 8 junction bases matches TRBD2. Sequenced: PBMCs or T cells enriched from blood (not recorded which). The TCR originated in a woman in her 30s who had been exposed to COVID-19. Here the CDR3 is given as CAILRGTSRSTGELFF. The nucleotide sequence reads as follows: TGTGCCATCCTCCGAGGGACTAGTAGGAGCACCGGGGAGCTGTTTTTT.